A selection of T cell receptor beta chains follows, all from one sample in a study of shared clonotypes between healthy human individuals. Only in-frame clones appear in the TCRdb table, and some are missing; sequencing was by immunoSEQ multiplex PCR. The sample includes about 680,000 clones, 60% to 75% seen only once; the top ten take about 1.8%. The sequenced sample was memory CD4+ T cells sorted from blood. These receptors came from a woman aged 25 to 39 in good health. Both conserved end residues are part of each CDR3. The order of the fields is clone size, J gene, V gene, D gene, CDR3 DNA, CDR3 protein. A D gene is named only where the DNA matches it firmly. The size of a clone is reported for some rows only, either as once, few or many, or as a class for expanded clones.

clone_size: NA
j_call: TRBJ1-4
v_call: TRBV4-1
d_call: TRBD1
cdr3_nt: TGCGCCAGCAGCCAACCTAACAGGGGAGGGAATGAAAAACTGTTTTTT
cdr3_aa: CASSQPNRGGNEKLFF

clone_size: few
j_call: TRBJ1-4
v_call: TRBV14
d_call: NA
cdr3_nt: TGTGCCAGCAGTCCCGGGACACGAGAAAAACTGTTTTTT
cdr3_aa: CASSPGTREKLFF

clone_size: NA
j_call: TRBJ2-4
v_call: TRBV2
d_call: NA
cdr3_nt: TGTGCCAGCAGAGACGATAGACAGTCCAGTACGTACTTC
cdr3_aa: CASRDDRQSSTYF

clone_size: many
j_call: TRBJ1-1
v_call: TRBV7-9
d_call: NA
cdr3_nt: TGTGCCAGCAGCTCCCAGGGTGACACTGAAGCTTTCTTT
cdr3_aa: CASSSQGDTEAFF

clone_size: NA
j_call: TRBJ2-5
v_call: TRBV9
d_call: NA
cdr3_nt: TGTGCCAGCAGCGTCCGGGTAAATGGAGGAGAGACCCAGTACTTC
cdr3_aa: CASSVRVNGGETQYF

clone_size: NA
j_call: TRBJ1-1
v_call: TRBV10-2
d_call: TRBD1
cdr3_nt: TGCGCCAGCAGGGACAGGGGGGGGCCCACTGAAGCTTTCTTT
cdr3_aa: CASRDRGGPTEAFF

clone_size: NA
j_call: TRBJ1-2
v_call: TRBV28
d_call: NA
cdr3_nt: TGTGCCAGCAGTTCCCCCCAAGGCTTCTATGGCTACACCTTC
cdr3_aa: CASSSPQGFYGYTF

clone_size: NA
j_call: TRBJ2-3
v_call: TRBV27
d_call: NA
cdr3_nt: TGTGCCAGCAGCCTAGGACTCAGAGATACGCAGTATTTT
cdr3_aa: CASSLGLRDTQYF

clone_size: NA
j_call: TRBJ1-1
v_call: TRBV6-1
d_call: NA
cdr3_nt: TGTGCCAGCAGTAGCAGACAGGCTGTGAACACTGAAGCTTTCTTT
cdr3_aa: CASSSRQAVNTEAFF

clone_size: NA
j_call: TRBJ1-5
v_call: TRBV19
d_call: TRBD1
cdr3_nt: TGTGCCAGTGGGGACAGGGGAATCGGTCAGCCCCAGCATTTT
cdr3_aa: CASGDRGIGQPQHF

clone_size: NA
j_call: TRBJ2-1
v_call: TRBV28
d_call: NA
cdr3_nt: TGTGCCAGCAGGGAAGGACGGGCGAGCGTTGGGAGCTCCTACAATGAGCAGTTCTTC
cdr3_aa: CASREGRASVGSSYNEQFF

clone_size: once
j_call: TRBJ2-7
v_call: TRBV4-2
d_call: TRBD2
cdr3_nt: TGTGCCAGCAGCCAAGAATCGGGAATCGGTCGCGGGAGCTCCTACGAGCAGTACTTC
cdr3_aa: CASSQESGIGRGSSYEQYF

clone_size: few
j_call: TRBJ2-1
v_call: TRBV11-1
d_call: TRBD2
cdr3_nt: TGTGCCAGCTCACCTAGACTAGCGGGAAATGAGCAGTTCTTC
cdr3_aa: CASSPRLAGNEQFF

clone_size: NA
j_call: TRBJ2-3
v_call: TRBV2
d_call: NA
cdr3_nt: TGTGCCAGCAGTGAATGGGCCCGCGGGGGCGGTACGCAGTATTTT
cdr3_aa: CASSEWARGGGTQYF

clone_size: NA
j_call: TRBJ2-1
v_call: TRBV6-5
d_call: TRBD2
cdr3_nt: TGTGCCAGCAGTTCTCCGGAGCGGGAGCGTGTCAATGAGCAGTTCTTC
cdr3_aa: CASSSPERERVNEQFF

clone_size: NA
j_call: TRBJ1-2
v_call: TRBV18
d_call: NA
cdr3_nt: TGTGCCAGCTCTCCTACAACAGGAGCTAACTATGGCTACACCTTC
cdr3_aa: CASSPTTGANYGYTF

clone_size: NA
j_call: TRBJ1-1
v_call: TRBV5-1
d_call: TRBD1
cdr3_nt: TGCGCCAGCATGCCCGAGGGACAGGGTGGCACTGAAGCTTTCTTT
cdr3_aa: CASMPEGQGGTEAFF

clone_size: once
j_call: TRBJ1-3
v_call: TRBV7-9
d_call: NA
cdr3_nt: TGTGCCAGCAGCAGGGGATCTGGAAACACCATATATTTT
cdr3_aa: CASSRGSGNTIYF

clone_size: NA
j_call: TRBJ2-5
v_call: TRBV6-4
d_call: NA
cdr3_nt: TGTGCCAGCAGTGACTCGGGGTATAGGGAGACCCAGTACTTC
cdr3_aa: CASSDSGYRETQYF

clone_size: NA
j_call: TRBJ2-1
v_call: TRBV5-1
d_call: NA
cdr3_nt: TGCGCCAGCAGCTTGGAGGGACTGGAATACAATGAGCAGTTCTTC
cdr3_aa: CASSLEGLEYNEQFF

clone_size: NA
j_call: TRBJ1-1
v_call: TRBV6-5
d_call: NA
cdr3_nt: TGTGCCAGCAGGCCCGGGGTTATGAACACTGAAGCTTTCTTT
cdr3_aa: CASRPGVMNTEAFF

clone_size: NA
j_call: TRBJ2-7
v_call: TRBV27
d_call: TRBD2
cdr3_nt: TGTGCCAGCAGACGGACTAGCGGGAATAGCGAGCAGTACTTC
cdr3_aa: CASRRTSGNSEQYF

clone_size: few
j_call: TRBJ2-5
v_call: TRBV11-2
d_call: NA
cdr3_nt: TGTGCCAGCACCCCCTCCGGGCGGCCCTTTGGCCAAGAGACCCAGTACTTC
cdr3_aa: CASTPSGRPFGQETQYF

clone_size: NA
j_call: TRBJ2-1
v_call: TRBV28
d_call: TRBD2
cdr3_nt: TGTGCCAGCAGTCACGGGGACTACACCTCCTACAATGAGCAGTTCTTC
cdr3_aa: CASSHGDYTSYNEQFF

clone_size: NA
j_call: TRBJ2-7
v_call: TRBV28
d_call: NA
cdr3_nt: TGTGCCAGCACCCGCGATAGGGTCGAGCAGTACTTC
cdr3_aa: CASTRDRVEQYF

clone_size: once
j_call: TRBJ2-1
v_call: TRBV2
d_call: TRBD2
cdr3_nt: TGTGCCAGCAGTGCCAGCGGGAGTTACAATGAGCAGTTCTTC
cdr3_aa: CASSASGSYNEQFF

clone_size: few
j_call: TRBJ2-7
v_call: TRBV5-1
d_call: NA
cdr3_nt: TGCGCCAGCAGCCGGGACGGCAGCTCCTACGAGCAGTACTTC
cdr3_aa: CASSRDGSSYEQYF

clone_size: NA
j_call: TRBJ1-1
v_call: TRBV28
d_call: NA
cdr3_nt: TGTGCCAGCAGTTTCTTGACAGCCCGGTGGAACACTGAAGCTTTCTTT
cdr3_aa: CASSFLTARWNTEAFF

clone_size: NA
j_call: TRBJ2-1
v_call: TRBV7-6
d_call: TRBD2
cdr3_nt: TGTGCCAGCAGCTTTGTGACTAGCGGGAACACGGCAACTGAGCAGTTCTTC
cdr3_aa: CASSFVTSGNTATEQFF

clone_size: few
j_call: TRBJ1-1
v_call: TRBV10-1
d_call: NA
cdr3_nt: TGCGCCAGCAGTTTGGCGGTGAACACTGAAGCTTTCTTT
cdr3_aa: CASSLAVNTEAFF

clone_size: NA
j_call: TRBJ2-2
v_call: TRBV6-4
d_call: NA
cdr3_nt: TGTGCCAGCAGCCCCGGACTTATCACCGGGGAGCTGTTTTTT
cdr3_aa: CASSPGLITGELFF

clone_size: NA
j_call: TRBJ1-4
v_call: TRBV5-6
d_call: TRBD1
cdr3_nt: TGTGCCAGCAGCCGGCCCCGGGACAGGGGAAGAGATGAAAAACTGTTTTTT
cdr3_aa: CASSRPRDRGRDEKLFF

clone_size: NA
j_call: TRBJ1-5
v_call: TRBV15
d_call: NA
cdr3_nt: TGTGCCACCAGTCACAGGTATAGCAATCAGCCCCAGCATTTT
cdr3_aa: CATSHRYSNQPQHF

clone_size: few
j_call: TRBJ2-7
v_call: TRBV5-1
d_call: NA
cdr3_nt: TGCGCCAGCAGCCGCGGGGGCGGATCCTACGAGCAGTACTTC
cdr3_aa: CASSRGGGSYEQYF

clone_size: NA
j_call: TRBJ2-4
v_call: TRBV5-6
d_call: NA
cdr3_nt: TGTGCCAGCAGCTTGGCCGGACAGAAAAACATTCAGTACTTC
cdr3_aa: CASSLAGQKNIQYF

clone_size: NA
j_call: TRBJ1-2
v_call: TRBV2
d_call: TRBD1
cdr3_nt: TGTGCCAGCAACGACCAGGGGGCTGAATATGGCTACACCTTC
cdr3_aa: CASNDQGAEYGYTF

clone_size: NA
j_call: TRBJ2-7
v_call: TRBV9
d_call: TRBD2
cdr3_nt: TGTGCCAGCAGCCCCGGGACTAGCGTCGAGCAGTACTTC
cdr3_aa: CASSPGTSVEQYF

clone_size: NA
j_call: TRBJ2-7
v_call: TRBV28
d_call: NA
cdr3_nt: TGTGCCAGCAGTTTATACCCGGGAATAGGGGAGCAGTACTTC
cdr3_aa: CASSLYPGIGEQYF

clone_size: NA
j_call: TRBJ1-2
v_call: TRBV28
d_call: NA
cdr3_nt: TGTGCCAGCAGGTCTAACTATGGCTACACCTTC
cdr3_aa: CASRSNYGYTF

clone_size: NA
j_call: TRBJ1-2
v_call: TRBV5-6
d_call: NA
cdr3_nt: TGTGCCAGCAGCCCCAGGGTGAATATACCATATGGCTACACCTTC
cdr3_aa: CASSPRVNIPYGYTF

clone_size: NA
j_call: TRBJ2-7
v_call: TRBV5-1
d_call: TRBD2
cdr3_nt: TGCGCCAGCAGCTCTAGCGGACCCCCCTACGAGCAGTACTTC
cdr3_aa: CASSSSGPPYEQYF